These 20 T cell receptor beta chains were all obtained from the same sample, sequenced in a study of CD8 T cells in Susac syndrome. cDNA came from roughly 0.53 to 1 ug RNA primed by random hexamers. TCRdb reanalysed the immunoSEQ multiplex PCR reads using MiXCR and keeps one entry per CDR3 protein. The table lists around 230,000 distinct CDR3 sequences, 90% to 96% of them singletons. Sample: CD4+ T cells from PBMCs. All receptors come from a human donor with Susac syndrome.

The rearrangement uses TRBV30 and TRBJ2-7; D is perhaps TRBD1 (6 bases). The CDR3 spans 12 residues. The ends were cut back, 6 bases at V and 0 bases at J, with 9 bases in the middle. Germline CDR1 and CDR2: GTSNPN and SVGIG (reference sequence). CDR3 sequence: CACNRVSYEQYF. In nucleotides, the CDR3 is TGTGCCTGCAACAGGGTCTCCTACGAGCAGTACTTC.

The chain employs TRBV30 and TRBJ2-7; weak D call: TRBD2 (7 bases). The germline gives CDR1 GTSNPN, CDR2 SVGIG (reference sequence). The CDR3 has 15 amino acids. The ends were cut back, 1 base at V and 6 bases at J, with 19 bases in the middle. The CDR3 here is CAWSAMGGAGGEQYF. The CDR3 DNA reads TGTGCCTGGAGTGCGATGGGGGGGGCAGGCGGCGAGCAGTACTTC.

The chain links TRBV12-3 or TRBV12-4 to TRBJ2-6; no reliable D call. The length of the CDR3 is 17 residues. The germline V and J ends were trimmed by 5 bases and 0 bases, with 14 bases remaining between them. In DNA, the CDR3 is TGTGCCAGCAGTCCCCGTGGGCTAAACTCTGGGGCCAACGTCCTGACTTTC. It codes for CASSPRGLNSGANVLTF.

The chain carries TRBV12-5 and TRBJ1-1; no clear D gene. Germline lookup yields CDR1 LGHNT and CDR2 FRNRAP. The CDR3 is made up of 11 amino acids. Trimming pared 3 bases from V and 8 bases from J, leaving 7 bases between. The CDR3 nucleotides are TGTGCTAGTGGTTTTAGTCAAGAAGCTTTCTTT. Translation gives CASGFSQEAFF.

This chain joins TRBV20-1 and TRBJ2-1; D possibly corresponds to TRBD1 (5 bases). The CDR3 length is 11 residues. The germline V and J ends were trimmed by 0 bases and 9 bases, with 6 bases remaining between them. Germline CDR1 reads DFQATT; CDR2 reads SNEGSKA (reference sequence). The CDR3 is CSARDGAEQFF. The CDR3, as DNA: TGCAGTGCTAGAGATGGGGCTGAGCAGTTCTTC.

The rearrangement links TRBV20-1 to TRBJ1-2, with 8 bases lining up with TRBD1. Germline-derived CDR1 and CDR2 are DFQATT and SNEGSKA (reference sequence). V shed 4 bases, J shed 3 bases, and the junction held 4 bases outside the gene matches. The CDR3 has 13 amino acids. For the CDR3, the DNA is TGCAGTGCTATTCTACAGGGGGACTATGGCTACACCTTC. This encodes CSAILQGDYGYTF.

The CDR3 here is CASSQVLAGALGNEQFF. The DNA of the CDR3 is TGTGCCAGCAGCCAAGTACTAGCGGGAGCGTTGGGCAATGAGCAGTTCTTC. The chain recombines TRBV3-1 with TRBJ2-1; 11 positions agree with TRBD2. This CDR3 spans 17 amino acids. J gave up 6 bases and V 1 base, and 8 bases lay outside the gene matches. Germline V gene lookup returns CDR1 LGHDT and CDR2 YNNKEL (reference sequence).

The gene calls are TRBV20-1 and TRBJ2-3; 14 nucleotides align to TRBD2. V lost 6 bases to trimming and J lost 3 bases; unmatched junction nucleotides: 8. CDR3 size: 16 residues. From germline, CDR1 is DFQATT and CDR2 SNEGSKA (reference sequence). This chain's CDR3 is CSATDRLAGGTDTQYF. In DNA, the CDR3 is TGCAGTGCAACGGACCGACTAGCGGGAGGGACAGATACGCAGTATTTT.

CDR3 sequence reads: CASRKMGETQYF. The CDR3 DNA sequence: TGTGCCAGCAGGAAAATGGGGGAGACCCAGTACTTC. V gene TRBV3-1 combines with J gene TRBJ2-5; D unresolved. CDR1 is LGHDT, CDR2 YNNKEL, per germline (reference sequence). The CDR3 totals 12 residues. Trimming left V 6 bases short and J 5 bases short, with 10 bases between.

The chain uses TRBV4-1 and TRBJ1-2; 8 bases agree with TRBD1. V lost 1 base and J lost 7; bases outside the gene matches: 5. Germline assignment: CDR1 MGHRA and CDR2 YSYEKL. This CDR3 contains 14 residues. CDR3 nucleotides: TGCGCCAGCAGCCAAGGGACAGGGAATCGTGGCTACACCTTC. It specifies CASSQGTGNRGYTF.

The chain has TRBV10-3 and TRBJ2-1, with TRBD2 matching over 8 bases. CDR1 is ENHRY, CDR2 SYGVKD, per germline. V lost 3 bases and J lost 5; bases outside the gene matches: 6. The CDR3 covers 15 residues. The CDR3 region is CAISEAGLANNEQFF. CDR3 in DNA: TGTGCCATCAGTGAAGCCGGACTAGCCAACAATGAGCAGTTCTTC.

This clonotype was detected a few times. The chain recombines TRBV2 with TRBJ2-3; D call uncertain. The V gene's germline CDR1 is SNHLY and CDR2 FYNNEI. V lost 5 bases, J lost 4 bases, and 7 bases lay in between. The CDR3 runs to 12 residues. The CDR3 loop is CASSPRADTQYF. Written as DNA, the CDR3 is TGTGCCAGCAGTCCCCGGGCAGATACGCAGTATTTT.

This chain joins TRBV20-1 and TRBJ1-1, with D possibly TRBD1 on 5 matching bases. CDR1 is DFQATT and CDR2 is SNEGSKA in the germline V gene (reference sequence). Trimming took off 0 bases at V and 8 bases at J, with 13 bases between the two ends. This CDR3 has 13 amino acids. The CDR3: CSARDLSGTEAFF. The CDR3 DNA sequence: TGCAGTGCTAGAGATCTTTCGGGGACCGAAGCTTTCTTT.

V and J are TRBV27 and TRBJ1-5; 7 nucleotides match TRBD1. Germline V CDR1 and CDR2: MNHEY, SMNVEV (reference sequence). This CDR3 has 17 amino acids. Unmatched junction bases numbered 10, after V lost 5 bases and J lost 0 bases. The CDR3 spells CASSDKGTEYSNQPQHF. The CDR3 region has the DNA TGTGCCAGCAGTGACAAAGGGACAGAGTATAGCAATCAGCCCCAGCATTTT.

The rearrangement links TRBV14 to TRBJ1-3; the D is unclear. Germline V lookup: CDR1 SGHDN, CDR2 FVKESK. This CDR3 region has 11 residues. The V gene lost 6 bases and the J gene lost 6 bases, with 6 bases spanning the gap. The chain's CDR3 is CASSRSNTIYF. CDR3 nucleotides: TGTGCCAGCAGTCGGTCAAACACCATATATTTT.

The gene calls are TRBV27 and TRBJ1-2; 7 bases line up with TRBD1. The germline V gene has CDR1 MNHEY and CDR2 SMNVEV (reference sequence). V dropped 6 bases and J dropped 7; count of bases not matched to a gene: 11. The CDR3 has 14 amino acids. The CDR3 region has the DNA TGTGCCAGCAGCGAAAGACAGGGAGTCATTGGCTACACCTTC. Protein: CASSERQGVIGYTF.

The rearrangement joins TRBV20-1 to TRBJ2-3, with a possible D match to TRBD2 (5 bases). The ends were cut back, 3 bases at V and 3 bases at J, with 13 bases in the middle. Germline V lookup: CDR1 DFQATT, CDR2 SNEGSKA (reference sequence). The CDR3 is made up of 14 amino acids. The CDR3 nucleotides are TGCAGTGCTAGCCTTGCGGGTGTGACAGATACGCAGTATTTT. Protein sequence: CSASLAGVTDTQYF.

This chain uses TRBV20-1 with TRBJ2-5, with 7 positions matching TRBD1. In germline, CDR1 is DFQATT, CDR2 SNEGSKA (reference sequence). The CDR3 extends over 14 amino acids. V dropped 1 base and J dropped 5; count of bases not matched to a gene: 7. As DNA, the CDR3 is TGCAGTGCTAGAGTCGCCGGGACAGTTGAGACCCAGTACTTC. As protein: CSARVAGTVETQYF.

The V and J genes are TRBV6-5 and TRBJ2-5; TRBD1 matches at 10 bases. Germline CDR1 reads MNHEY; CDR2 reads SVGAGI. Trimming cost V 6 bases and J 9 bases; bases outside gene matches: 4. The CDR3 extends over 12 amino acids. CDR3 sequence: CASRGGQGPQYF. In DNA form, the CDR3 reads TGTGCCAGCAGGGGGGGACAGGGGCCCCAGTACTTC.

In its sample, this clonotype was seen once. The chain links TRBV29-1 to TRBJ2-1; 12 nucleotides agree with TRBD2. The length of the CDR3 is 14 residues. CDR1 and CDR2 from the germline V gene are SQVTM and ANQGSEA. The J segment lost 8 bases and the V segment lost 6 bases, leaving 8 bases of the junction unmatched. The CDR3 coding sequence is TGCAGCGTCATCCCTAGCGGGAGGGTCTATGAGCAGTTCTTC. Translating gives CSVIPSGRVYEQFF.